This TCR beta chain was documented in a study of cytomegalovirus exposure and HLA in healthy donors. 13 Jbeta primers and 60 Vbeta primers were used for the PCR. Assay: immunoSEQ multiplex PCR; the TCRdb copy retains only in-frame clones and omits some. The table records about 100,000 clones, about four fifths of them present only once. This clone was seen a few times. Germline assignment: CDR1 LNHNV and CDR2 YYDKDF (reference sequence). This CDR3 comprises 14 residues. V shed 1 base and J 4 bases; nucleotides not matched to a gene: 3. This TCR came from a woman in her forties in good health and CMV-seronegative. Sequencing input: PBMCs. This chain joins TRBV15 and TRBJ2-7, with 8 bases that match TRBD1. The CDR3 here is CATSRGRGPYEQYF. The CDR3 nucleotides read TGTGCCACCAGCAGAGGCAGGGGGCCATACGAGCAGTACTTC.